The T cell receptor (beta chain) described here comes from a study of Graves' ophthalmopathy and Graves' hyperthyroidism. Looking at the study overall: Peripheral blood was gathered at the point of initial diagnosis, before any treatment started. Study findings and constraints: Also, most clonotypes expanded in the thyroid above 0.001 frequency appeared in blood.

RNA transcripts were the source from which TCR beta CDR3 regions were amplified. Second-round multiplex PCR followed a first-round RT-PCR using HTBI primers. MiXCR was run by TCRdb on the multiplex PCR reads, yielding one entry per CDR3 protein. The sample has about 400,000 distinct CDR3 sequences, around 17% seen once; the top ten hold 1.6%. This clonotype was detected many times. The antigen is undetermined. Orbital computed tomography, thyroid ultrasound, TRAb, serum thyroxine and clinical symptoms formed the basis of diagnosis. About 10 ml of fresh blood yielded the PBMCs by density gradient. This receptor was identified in a woman between 18 and 29 years old with Graves' ophthalmopathy. Sequenced material: peripheral blood.

The CDR3 nucleotides read TGCGCCAGCAGCTCCCGGGCAGGGACGGAGACCCAGTACTTC. It translates to CASSSRAGTETQYF. The chain carries TRBV5-1 and TRBJ2-5, with D possibly being TRBD1 or TRBD2 (5 bases each). The length of the CDR3 is 14 residues. V was trimmed by 3 bases and J by 5 bases, leaving 14 bases between them. In germline, CDR1 is SGHRS, CDR2 YFSETQ.